The T cell receptor (beta chain) under discussion was sequenced for a study of shared clonotypes between healthy human individuals. Study at large: Donors were two women and a few men aged 18 to 49. Study-wide findings and caveats: The diversity represented, both genetic and in exposure history, was limited by few donors. Among donors, clonotype sharing was expected to be affected by sequencing depth.

Sequenced by immunoSEQ multiplex PCR; TCRdb stores in-frame clones only, minus some. The sample carries roughly 660,000 clones, about 90% recorded once. This clone showed up just a few times. Its antigen is as yet unknown. CDR1 is GTSNPN and CDR2 is SVGIG in the germline V gene (reference sequence). This CDR3 spans 15 amino acids. The ends lost 2 bases at V and 4 bases at J; junction bases unmatched: 9. This clonotype was obtained from a young man in good health. Some clones in this sample may be carry-over from other donors' samples. The chain uses TRBV30 and TRBJ1-1; TRBD1 matches 8 bases. Sequenced: memory CD8+ T cells from PBMCs. Regarding subset: CD45RO+ cells pooled with CCR7-negative TemRA cells. Written as DNA, the CDR3 is TGTGCCTGGAGTCAACAGGACAGGGCGGTCACTGAAGCTTTCTTT. This codes for CAWSQQDRAVTEAFF.